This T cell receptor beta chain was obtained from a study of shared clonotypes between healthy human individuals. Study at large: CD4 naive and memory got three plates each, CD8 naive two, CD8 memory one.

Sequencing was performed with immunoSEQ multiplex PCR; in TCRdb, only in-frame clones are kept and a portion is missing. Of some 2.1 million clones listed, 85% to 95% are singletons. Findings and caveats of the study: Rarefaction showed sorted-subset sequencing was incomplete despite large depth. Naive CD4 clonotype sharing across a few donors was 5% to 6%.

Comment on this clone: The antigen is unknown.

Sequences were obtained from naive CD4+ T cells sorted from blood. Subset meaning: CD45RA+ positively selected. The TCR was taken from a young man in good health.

The CDR3 is CASRLLWAGRGNTEAFF. The CDR3 region has the DNA TGCGCCAGCAGGCTTCTTTGGGCCGGGCGCGGGAACACTGAAGCTTTCTTT. The genes are TRBV5-1 and TRBJ1-1; no clear D. Germline V gene data show CDR1 as SGHRS and CDR2 as YFSETQ. V lost 5 bases, J lost 1 base, and 21 bases lay in between. This CDR3 is 17 amino acids long.